The present T cell receptor (beta chain) was sequenced within a study of cytomegalovirus exposure and HLA in healthy donors. Concerning this clone: Its target is unknown.

CDR3 size: 18 residues. Trimming shortened V by 4 bases and J by 0 bases, and 21 bases separated the two germline ends. Looked up from germline, CDR1 is MGHRA and CDR2 is YSYEKL. General study results and limits: There were some public TCRs occurring in many donors, but most TCR sequences were rare.

Measured with immunoSEQ multiplex PCR; TCRdb has only the in-frame clones, and not every one. The sample has about 170,000 clones, around nine tenths seen once. The chain recombines TRBV4-1 with TRBJ1-2; possible D gene TRBD1, 5 bases. The receptor comes from a man between 18 and 29 years old in good health and CMV-seropositive. The sequencing input was PBMCs. DNA of the CDR3: TGCGCCAGCAGCCCGGGGGAGGCTCGGGGCTCCTCTAACTATGGCTACACCTTC. It codes for CASSPGEARGSSNYGYTF.